This TCR beta chain originates from a study of blood T cell repertoires in COVID-19. V shed 4 bases, J shed 6 bases, and the junction held 6 bases outside the gene matches. The germline gives CDR1 SGDLS, CDR2 YYNGEE. There are 15 residues in the CDR3. The table came from immunoSEQ multiplex PCR; TCRdb's copy has only in-frame clones and leaves some out. The table records 200,000 to 250,000 clones, around 84% of them present only once. V and J are TRBV9 and TRBJ1-6, with TRBD1 matching 8 bases. This sequence originates from a woman older than 75 with active or convalescent COVID-19. Sequencing used peripheral blood. CDR3 sequence (DNA): TGTGCCAGCAGCCTCCGACAGGGGACTAATTCACCCCTCCACTTT. It yields the protein CASSLRQGTNSPLHF.